The 30 T cell receptor beta chains below all came from one sample that was sequenced in a study of regulatory T cells in long-lasting Graves disease. CDR3 regions were amplified by Arm-PCR using iRepertoire HTBI primers to build TCR beta libraries. MiXCR, run by TCRdb on the multiplex PCR reads, gives a single entry per CDR3 protein. The sample consists of 650,000 to 700,000 distinct CDR3 sequences, about 30% of them appearing once. Regarding time point: persistent/refractory GD, antithyroid drugs over 5 years with positive TRAb. TCR sequences were obtained from RNA taken from PBMCs. Here the sequenced sample was peripheral blood mononuclear cells (PBMCs), taken when the disease was refractory, from a patient treated with antithyroid drugs. Receptors were obtained from a female donor with Graves disease.

This clonotype was seen more than once but under ten times. V is TRBV19 and J is TRBJ2-5, with 10 bases matching TRBD2. Germline CDR1 is LNHDA and CDR2 is SQIVND (reference sequence). This CDR3 comprises 17 residues. V shed 3 bases and J 2 bases; nucleotides not matched to a gene: 9. This CDR3 reads CASSMDLAGGLQETQYF. In DNA form, the CDR3 reads TGTGCCAGTAGTATGGACTTAGCGGGAGGCTTACAAGAGACCCAGTACTTC.

This clonotype has more than one count but fewer than ten. The chain is built from TRBV28 and TRBJ1-1; 8 nucleotides match TRBD1. With V trimmed by 8 bases and J by 7 bases, 15 bases remained unmatched. Looked up from germline, CDR1 is MDHEN and CDR2 is SYDVKM. This CDR3 has 15 amino acids. Written as DNA, the CDR3 is TGTGCCAGCGCCCCGTATCGCCCAGGGGGCATTGAAGCTTTCTTT. The encoded protein is CASAPYRPGGIEAFF.

The chain joins TRBV6-1 to TRBJ1-5, with D perhaps TRBD1 (6 bases). Germline V gene lookup returns CDR1 MNHNS and CDR2 SASEGT. V lost 6 bases and J lost 1, with 16 bases in between. The CDR3 is made up of 16 amino acids. The CDR3 nucleotides are TGTGCCAGCAGCTCACACAGGGTAGTAAGCAATCAGCCCCAGCATTTT. It encodes CASSSHRVVSNQPQHF.

As regards this clonotype: Likely a read error: the CDR3 ends without its conserved phenylalanine or tryptophan. The DNA is left out, because the CDR3 cannot be placed on it with certainty; the CDR3 is given as TCRdb lists it. The V call is TRBV12-3 or TRBV12-4, the J call TRBJ2-3; TRBD1 was called by the table and not checked on the DNA. The CDR3 comprises 11 residues, both ends counted. The CDR3 loop reads CASRPRQFWLT.

In its sample, this clonotype was seen a few times. The rearrangement joins TRBV29-1 to TRBJ2-7; D might be TRBD1 (6 bases). The CDR3 is 12 amino acids. Germline CDR1 and CDR2: SQVTM and ANQGSEA. The V end was cut by 4 bases, the J end by 1 base, with 8 bases between. Here the CDR3 DNA reads TGCAGCGTTGGGGACACATCCTACGAGCAGTACTTC. Protein product: CSVGDTSYEQYF.

The chain links TRBV15 to TRBJ1-6; 9 bases match TRBD1. The CDR3 runs 15 residues. The germline CDR1 and CDR2 sequences are LNHNV and YYDKDF (reference sequence). After removal of 1 base from V and 10 bases from J, the junction contained 5 bases not matched to a gene. This chain's CDR3 is CATSRADRGDSPLHF. In DNA, the CDR3 is TGTGCCACCAGCAGAGCGGACAGGGGTGACTCACCCCTCCACTTT.

This clonotype has only a few counts. The gene calls are TRBV6-5 and TRBJ1-5; tentatively, D is TRBD1 (6 bases). Between the trimmed V and J ends, which lost 2 bases and 6 bases, there was a span of 17 bases. Germline V lookup: CDR1 MNHEY, CDR2 SVGAGI. This CDR3 has 16 amino acids. The DNA for the CDR3 is TGTGCCAGCAGTTACACAACGTCGGGGGACACTCAGCCCCAGCATTTT. This sequence encodes CASSYTTSGDTQPQHF.

J is TRBJ2-7 and V is TRBV20-1; D perhaps matches TRBD1 (6 bases). This CDR3 has 12 amino acids. Germline CDR1 reads DFQATT; CDR2 reads SNEGSKA (reference sequence). V lost 6 bases and J 3 bases, leaving 12 bases between the germline ends. The CDR3 sequence is CSALTGNYEQYF. CDR3 DNA sequence: TGCAGTGCCCTGACAGGAAACTACGAGCAGTACTTC.

This clonotype was found many times. The J gene is TRBJ1-2, the V gene TRBV12-3 or TRBV12-4; no reliable D call. The CDR3 extends over 13 amino acids. Trimming took 5 bases from V and 5 from J, leaving 12 bases between them. As DNA, the CDR3 is TGTGCCAGCAGTCCCCCCCTGCGGTATGGCTACACCTTC. It specifies CASSPPLRYGYTF.

This clonotype has more than one count but fewer than ten. The chain couples TRBV27 to TRBJ1-5; no firm D call. The CDR3 contains 16 residues. Germline loops: CDR1 MNHEY, CDR2 SMNVEV (reference sequence). Trimming stripped 5 bases from V and 9 bases from J, with 23 bases between. CDR3 region: CASSLTPSGPAGPQHF. CDR3 coding DNA: TGTGCCAGCAGTCTTACGCCGTCAGGTCCCGCAGGGCCCCAGCATTTT.

This clonotype was observed at least ten times. V is TRBV28 and J is TRBJ1-3; tentative D call: TRBD1 (6 bases). The germline V gene encodes CDR1 MDHEN and CDR2 SYDVKM. V was cut by 5 bases and J by 3 bases, with 14 bases left in between. The CDR3 consists of 15 residues. CDR3 sequence: CASSHRGHFGNTIYF. The CDR3 coding sequence is TGTGCCAGCAGTCACCGGGGACATTTTGGAAACACCATATATTTT. The entire variable domain, with the rest obtained from reference TRBV28 and TRBJ1-3, is as follows: DVKVTQSSRYLVKRTGEKVFLECVQDMDHENMFWYRQDPGLGLRLIYFSYDVKMKEKGDIPEGYSVSREKKERFSLILESASTNQTSMYLCASSHRGHFGNTIYFGEGSWLTVV.

This chain uses TRBV15 with TRBJ1-2; D possibly corresponds to TRBD1 (6 bases). The CDR3 is 16 amino acids. V lost 0 bases and J lost 1, with 12 bases in between. Germline values: CDR1 LNHNV, CDR2 YYDKDF (reference sequence). CDR3 in amino acids: CATSRDEGVNNYGYTF. In DNA form, the CDR3 reads TGTGCCACCAGCAGAGATGAGGGGGTGAATAACTATGGCTACACCTTC.

This chain uses TRBV5-1 with TRBJ1-2; 7 nucleotides agree with TRBD1. The CDR3 sequence is 16 residues long. Trimming at V came to 5 bases and at J to 0 bases, leaving 10 bases not matched to a gene. CDR1 and CDR2 from the germline V gene are SGHRS and YFSETQ. The CDR3 loop is CASSSMTGQTNYGYTF. In nucleotides, the CDR3 is TGCGCCAGCAGTTCGATGACAGGGCAGACTAACTATGGCTACACCTTC. The whole variable domain, filled in from reference TRBV5-1 and TRBJ1-2, reads KAGVTQTPRYLIKTRGQQVTLSCSPISGHRSVSWYQQTPGQGLQFLFEYFSETQRNKGNFPGRFSGRQFSNSRSEMNVSTLELGDSALYLCASSSMTGQTNYGYTFGSGTRLTVV.

This chain uses TRBV29-1 with TRBJ2-5; possibly TRBD2 for D (5 bases). The CDR3 is 11 amino acids. CDR1 is SQVTM, CDR2 ANQGSEA, per germline. With 0 bases removed from V and 7 bases from J, the gap between germline ends came to 6 bases. The CDR3 region is CSVEDGGTQYF. The CDR3 DNA reads as TGCAGCGTTGAAGATGGAGGGACCCAGTACTTC.

This clonotype was seen repeatedly, ten times or more. This is likely an artifact of a read error, given a far larger clone one base away. V gene TRBV2 combines with J gene TRBJ1-5; 9 bases match TRBD1. CDR1 is SNHLY, CDR2 FYNNEI, per germline. This CDR3 region has 14 residues. J gave up 3 bases and V 5 bases, and 2 bases lay outside the gene matches. DNA for the CDR3: TGTGCCAGCAGTCGGACAGGGGACAATCAGCCCCAGCATTTT. Protein: CASSRTGDNQPQHF.

Many counts were recorded for this clonotype. V usage is TRBV2 and J usage is TRBJ2-7; 9 bases are a match to TRBD1. V lost 7 bases and J lost 4; bases outside the gene matches: 17. The CDR3 is 17 residues long. Germline CDR1 and CDR2: SNHLY and FYNNEI. In nucleotides, the CDR3 is TGTGCCAGCAAAGACCGACTCGGGACAGGGAAAGTATACGAGCAGTACTTC. Amino acid sequence: CASKDRLGTGKVYEQYF.

This clonotype was seen a few times. The J gene is TRBJ1-1, the V gene TRBV6-9, with D perhaps matching TRBD1 (5 bases). The CDR3 has 17 amino acids. In germline, CDR1 is MNHGY, CDR2 SVAAGI. V lost 4 bases and J lost 0, with 18 bases in between. CDR3 sequence reads: CASSFITLGTVNTEAFF. The CDR3 DNA is TGTGCCAGCAGTTTCATTACCTTGGGGACCGTGAACACTGAAGCTTTCTTT.

V is TRBV9 and J is TRBJ1-2; 10 bases fit TRBD1. V trimming: 0 bases; J trimming: 1 base; junction bases outside the gene matches: 3. The CDR3 extends over 16 amino acids. Germline V gene lookup returns CDR1 SGDLS and CDR2 YYNGEE. The CDR3 region has the DNA TGTGCCAGCAGCGTAGCTGGGACAGGGGATAACTATGGCTACACCTTC. It specifies CASSVAGTGDNYGYTF.

The J gene is TRBJ2-7, the V gene TRBV30; TRBD2 might be the D (7 bases). Germline assignment: CDR1 GTSNPN and CDR2 SVGIG (reference sequence). The CDR3 covers 15 residues. The V end lost 2 bases, the J end lost 5 bases, and 19 bases lay between the germline ends. The CDR3 DNA sequence: TGTGCCTGGAGTCGAAAGGGGGGAGGGCCACACGAGCAGTACTTC. Protein product: CAWSRKGGGPHEQYF.

J is TRBJ1-5 and V is TRBV6-2 or TRBV6-3; TRBD1 is a possible D gene (6 bases). Germline V gene data show CDR1 as MNHEY and CDR2 as SVGEGT. The CDR3 loop spans 15 amino acids. With 6 bases removed from V and 0 bases from J, the gap between germline ends came to 12 bases. The CDR3 region is CASRDSLNSNQPQHF. CDR3 sequence (DNA): TGTGCCAGCAGGGACAGTCTAAATAGCAATCAGCCCCAGCATTTT.

Many counts were recorded for this clonotype. This chain links TRBV2 with TRBJ2-3; D remains ambiguous. V was shortened by 7 bases and J by 4 bases, with 6 bases between the two germline ends. This CDR3 contains 11 residues. Germline CDR1 reads SNHLY; CDR2 reads FYNNEI. The CDR3 coding sequence is TGTGCCAGCAACGAACCAGATACGCAGTATTTT. The encoded protein is CASNEPDTQYF.

This clonotype was detected many times. This rearrangement joins TRBV2 to TRBJ2-7; D is possibly TRBD1 (5 bases). The CDR3 spans 13 residues. Germline CDR1 reads SNHLY; CDR2 reads FYNNEI. The V and J ends lost 4 bases and 8 bases respectively, with 15 bases between them. This CDR3 is CASSADMENKQYF. DNA of the CDR3: TGTGCCAGCAGTGCGGACATGGAGAATAAGCAGTACTTC.

This clonotype was found a few times. The V call is TRBV12-3 or TRBV12-4, the J call TRBJ1-1; no clear D gene. The CDR3 is 13 residues long. The V end lost 0 bases, the J end lost 8 bases, and 10 bases lay between the germline ends. Here the CDR3 DNA reads TGTGCCAGCAGTTTAGCGGAGGGTAGAGAAGCTTTCTTT. Translating it yields CASSLAEGREAFF.

This clonotype has more than one count but fewer than ten. The chain recombines TRBV6-5 with TRBJ1-1, with 9 bases identical to TRBD1. The junction had 10 bases not matched to a gene; V was cut back by 4 bases and J by 1 base. CDR1 is MNHEY, CDR2 SVGAGI, per germline. This CDR3 is 17 amino acids long. CDR3 protein: CASSSLPGQGRNTEAFF. The CDR3 bases are TGTGCCAGCAGTTCCCTCCCCGGACAGGGGAGGAACACTGAAGCTTTCTTT.

The chain couples TRBV2 to TRBJ1-5; unclear D gene. Trimming took off 3 bases at V and 0 bases at J, with 9 bases between the two ends. This CDR3 contains 15 residues. From germline, CDR1 is SNHLY and CDR2 FYNNEI. CDR3 amino acids: CASSEWWDSNQPQHF. CDR3 bases: TGTGCCAGCAGTGAGTGGTGGGATAGCAATCAGCCCCAGCATTTT. Variable domain in full (rest from reference TRBV2 and TRBJ1-5): EPEVTQTPSHQVTQMGQEVILRCVPISNHLYFYWYRQILGQKVEFLVSFYNNEISEKSEIFDDQFSVERPDGSNFTLKIRSTKLEDSAMYFCASSEWWDSNQPQHFGDGTRLSIL.

This clonotype was detected only a few times. CDR3 DNA sequence: TGCAGTGCTAGTTTCCCGAGAGGCCGCTACGAGCAGTACTTC. This sequence encodes CSASFPRGRYEQYF. This chain links TRBV20-1 with TRBJ2-7; D ambiguous. The germline CDR1 and CDR2 sequences are DFQATT and SNEGSKA (reference sequence). Trimming stripped 3 bases from V and 3 bases from J, with 15 bases between. The CDR3 consists of 14 residues.

This clonotype was seen ten or more times. The CDR3 DNA is TGTGCCAGCAGTTCTTTAGATACGGCTAATGAAAAACTGTTTTTT. Translating gives CASSSLDTANEKLFF. This chain uses TRBV28 with TRBJ1-4; D call uncertain. V was clipped by 4 bases and J by 3 bases, with 12 bases between them. From germline, CDR1 is MDHEN and CDR2 SYDVKM. This CDR3 has 15 residues.

V and J are TRBV19 and TRBJ1-2; tentative D call: TRBD1 (5 bases). The CDR3 length is 15 residues. V gave up 9 bases and J gave up 0 bases, with 17 bases separating them. The germline V gene has CDR1 LNHDA and CDR2 SQIVND (reference sequence). In DNA form, the CDR3 reads TGTGCCAGCAACACTCCGGGACGGGCTAACTATGGCTACACCTTC. Its translation is CASNTPGRANYGYTF.

This clonotype was counted between two and nine times. The chain employs TRBV6-1 and TRBJ1-6, with 8 bases matching TRBD1. With V trimmed by 6 bases and J by 9 bases, 7 bases remained unmatched. This CDR3 has 14 residues. Per the germline V gene, CDR1 is MNHNS and CDR2 is SASEGT. CDR3 residues: CASSHGQGGSPLHF. DNA of the CDR3: TGTGCCAGCAGCCACGGACAGGGAGGTTCACCCCTCCACTTT.

There are many counts of this clonotype. V gene TRBV11-2 combines with J gene TRBJ1-5; D is uncertain. Trimming took 3 bases from V and 3 from J, leaving 6 bases between them. The V gene's germline CDR1 is SGHAT and CDR2 FQNNGV. The CDR3 has 13 amino acids. In DNA form, the CDR3 reads TGTGCCAGCAGCTTGGGCCTCAATCAGCCCCAGCATTTT. Translating it yields CASSLGLNQPQHF.